This TCR beta chain was sequenced in a study of blood T cell repertoires in COVID-19. Under the authors' procedure: Counts of nucleated cells, estimated from reference gene primer amplification, were obtained. Assay used: immunoSEQ multiplex PCR; TCRdb lists only in-frame clones, some missing. Clone size and the V and J calls come from that table; the DNA yielded D and trimming. The data contain just over 300,000 clones, around 90% of them singletons. Donors in Cohort 3 counted as recovered after two negative PCRs, clearance, or symptom resolution. The TCR was taken from a woman younger than 30 who had recovered from COVID-19. Sample: PBMCs or T cells enriched from blood (not recorded which).

The CDR3 spells CASHLVVAGGREQYF. CDR3 bases: TGTGCAAGTCACTTAGTTGTAGCGGGGGGGCGCGAGCAGTACTTC. The chain combines TRBV12-2 with TRBJ2-7; the table's D call of TRBD2 was not tested on the DNA. TRBV12-2 is a recognized pseudogene. The CDR3 is made up of 15 amino acids.